Shown below are 4 T cell receptor beta chains from a single sample sequenced in a study of regulatory T cells in long-lasting Graves disease. The time point was: newly diagnosed GD, antithyroid drugs for less than 3 months. Isolated PBMC RNA provided the starting material for the TCR library. Relying on iRepertoire HTBI primers and Arm-PCR of CDR3 regions, the team built TCR beta libraries. MiXCR, applied by TCRdb to the multiplex PCR reads, yields one record per CDR3 protein. Among roughly 610,000 distinct CDR3 sequences listed, under 20% were seen once. These same records also appear under a second study, on T cells in Graves' hyperthyroidism and ophthalmopathy.

The sequencing here drew on peripheral blood mononuclear cells (PBMCs), taken at new diagnosis, from a patient treated with antithyroid drugs. These receptors came from a young woman with Graves disease.

This clonotype showed up just a few times. This chain links TRBV19 with TRBJ2-5; the D is unclear. The V and J ends lost 3 bases and 1 base respectively, with 18 bases between them. CDR3 length: 17 amino acids. Germline V CDR1 and CDR2: LNHDA, SQIVND (reference sequence). CDR3 region: CASSIAHRSPAQETQYF. CDR3 bases: TGTGCCAGTAGTATCGCACACCGATCGCCGGCCCAAGAGACCCAGTACTTC.

Turning to this clonotype: With a much larger clone just one base away, this may be a read error. The rearrangement uses TRBV11-1 and TRBJ1-1, with unresolved D. Germline V gives CDR1 SGHAT, CDR2 FQDESV (reference sequence). CDR3 length equals 14 residues. The CDR3 here is CTSSGRAENTEAFF. CDR3 bases: TGTACCAGCAGCGGGAGGGCGGAGAACACTGAAGCTTTCTTT.

As for this clonotype: In this CDR3 the conserved last residue, phenylalanine or tryptophan, is missing, so a read error is likely. The V gene is TRBV9, the J gene TRBJ2-1; D gene ambiguous. The CDR3 is 13 residues long. The germline gives CDR1 SGDLS, CDR2 YYNGEE. V was cut by 3 bases and J by 6 bases, with 10 bases left in between. The CDR3 here is CASSAPVANEQFL. CDR3 bases: TGTGCCAGCAGCGCCCCCGTCGCCAATGAGCAGTTCCTC.

The chain uses TRBV7-2 and TRBJ1-4, with 7 bases that match TRBD1. J was trimmed by 8 bases and V by 5 bases; bases with no gene match: 17. This CDR3 spans 17 amino acids. CDR1 and CDR2 (germline): SGHTA, FQGNSA. CDR3 bases: TGTGCCAGCAGCCCTAGGGGTGGGGGACAGCCAGGCGAAAAACTGTTTTTT. Translating gives CASSPRGGGQPGEKLFF.